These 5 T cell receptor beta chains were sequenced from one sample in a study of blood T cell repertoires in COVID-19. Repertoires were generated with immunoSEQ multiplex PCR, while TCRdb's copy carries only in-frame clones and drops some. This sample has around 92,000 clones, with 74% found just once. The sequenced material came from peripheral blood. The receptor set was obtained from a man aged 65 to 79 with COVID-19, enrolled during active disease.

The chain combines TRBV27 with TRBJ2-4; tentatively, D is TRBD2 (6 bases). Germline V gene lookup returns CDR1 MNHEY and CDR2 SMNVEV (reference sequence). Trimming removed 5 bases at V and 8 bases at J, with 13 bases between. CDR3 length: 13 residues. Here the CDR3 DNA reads TGTGCCAGCAGTCAGAGAGGGAGGCACATTCAGTACTTC. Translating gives CASSQRGRHIQYF.

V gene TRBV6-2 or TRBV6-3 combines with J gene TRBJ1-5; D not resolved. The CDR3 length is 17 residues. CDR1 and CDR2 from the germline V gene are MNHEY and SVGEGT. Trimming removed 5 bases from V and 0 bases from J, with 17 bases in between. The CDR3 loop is CASSDLWAAYSNQPQHF. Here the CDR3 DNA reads TGTGCCAGCAGTGACCTATGGGCAGCTTATAGCAATCAGCCCCAGCATTTT.

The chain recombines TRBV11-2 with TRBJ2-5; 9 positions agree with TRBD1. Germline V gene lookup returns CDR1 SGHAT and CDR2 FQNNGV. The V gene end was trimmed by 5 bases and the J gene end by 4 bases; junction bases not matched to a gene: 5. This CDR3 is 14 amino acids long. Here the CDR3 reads CASSRDRVGETQYF. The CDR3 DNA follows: TGTGCCAGCAGCAGGGACAGGGTAGGAGAGACCCAGTACTTC. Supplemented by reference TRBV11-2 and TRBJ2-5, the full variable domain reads EAGVAQSPRYKIIEKRQSVAFWCNPISGHATLYWYQQILGQGPKLLIQFQNNGVVDDSQLPKDRFSAERLKGVDSTLKIQPAKLEDSAVYLCASSRDRVGETQYFGPGTRLLVL.

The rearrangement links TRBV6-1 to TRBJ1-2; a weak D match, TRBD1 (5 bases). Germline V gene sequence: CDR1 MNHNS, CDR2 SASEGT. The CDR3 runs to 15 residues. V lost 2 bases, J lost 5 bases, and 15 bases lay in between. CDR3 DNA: TGTGCCAGCAGTGAAATGGGGGGAGTGGGGTATGGCTACACCTTC. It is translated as CASSEMGGVGYGYTF.

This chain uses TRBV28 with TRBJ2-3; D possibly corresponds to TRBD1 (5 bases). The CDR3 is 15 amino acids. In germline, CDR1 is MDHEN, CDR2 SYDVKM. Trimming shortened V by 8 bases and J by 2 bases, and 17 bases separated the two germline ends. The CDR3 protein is CASAQGGVATDTQYF. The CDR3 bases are TGTGCCAGCGCCCAGGGTGGGGTGGCCACAGATACGCAGTATTTT.